This T cell receptor beta chain was found in a study of cytomegalovirus exposure and HLA in healthy donors. General study findings and limits: In a later analysis, several top co-occurrence clusters appeared linked to parvovirus B19, influenza, CMV and Epstein-Barr virus. A few chains tied to CMV proved CMV antigen-specific in vitro.

The PCR contained 60 Vbeta and 13 Jbeta primers. Method: immunoSEQ multiplex PCR; TCRdb's copy keeps in-frame clones and lacks some. Of about 120,000 clones in the sample, roughly 69% are singletons; the top ten hold over 8.5%. The CDR3 runs to 16 residues. V shed 0 bases and J shed 5 bases, with 15 bases lying between them. Germline CDR1 reads SGDLS; CDR2 reads YYNGEE. Details on this clone: The antigen is undetermined.

V and J are TRBV9 and TRBJ2-4; tentatively, D is TRBD2 (6 bases). This clonotype was sampled from a middle-aged woman in good health and CMV-seropositive. Sequenced: PBMCs. The CDR3, as DNA: TGTGCCAGCAGCGTAGAGGGGCAAGGAGGGCAAAACATTCAGTACTTC. Translated, it gives CASSVEGQGGQNIQYF.